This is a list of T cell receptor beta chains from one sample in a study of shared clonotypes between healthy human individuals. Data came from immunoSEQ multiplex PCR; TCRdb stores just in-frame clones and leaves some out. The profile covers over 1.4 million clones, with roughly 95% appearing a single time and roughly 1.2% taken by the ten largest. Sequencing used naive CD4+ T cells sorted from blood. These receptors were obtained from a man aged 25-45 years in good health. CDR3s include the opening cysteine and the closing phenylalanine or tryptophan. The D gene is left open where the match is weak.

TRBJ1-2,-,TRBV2,TGTGCCAGCGGTCGCTATGGGGATGGCTACACCTTC,CASGRYGDGYTF
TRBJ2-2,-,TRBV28,TGTGCCAGCAGTTTACCCGTTCCCGGCGGGGAGCTGTTTTTT,CASSLPVPGGELFF
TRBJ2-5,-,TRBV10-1,TGCGCCAGCAGTGAGTTGTGTCAGCTCCAAGAGACCCAGTACTTC,CASSELCQLQETQYF
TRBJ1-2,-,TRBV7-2,TGTGCCAGCAGCAGGACGGGTGGCTACACCTTC,CASSRTGGYTF
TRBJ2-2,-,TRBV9,TGTGCCAGCAGCCTCCGGAGGGGCACCGGGGAGCTGTTTTTT,CASSLRRGTGELFF
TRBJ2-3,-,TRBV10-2,TGCGCCAGCAGTGCGGGACAATTCACAGATACGCAGTATTTT,CASSAGQFTDTQYF
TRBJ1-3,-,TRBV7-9,TGTGCCAGCAGAACTACAGGGAACTCTGGAAACACCATATATTTT,CASRTTGNSGNTIYF
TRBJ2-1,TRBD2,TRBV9,TGTGCCAGCAGCGTAGGGACTAGCGGTACCTACAATGAGCAGTTCTTC,CASSVGTSGTYNEQFF
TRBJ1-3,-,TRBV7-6,TGTGCCAGCAGCCCCCTGGGTGGCCAGGGGCATGGAAACACCATATATTTT,CASSPLGGQGHGNTIYF
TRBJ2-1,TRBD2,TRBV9,TGTGCCAGCAGCGTTTCAGTAGCGGGAGTTTTCAATGAGCAGTTCTTC,CASSVSVAGVFNEQFF
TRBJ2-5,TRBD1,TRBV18,TGTGCCAGCTCACCGCCAGACAGGGGGCAAGAGACCCAGTACTTC,CASSPPDRGQETQYF
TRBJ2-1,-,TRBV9,TGTGCCAGCAGCCCGACCGACACATACTACAATGAGCAGTTCTTC,CASSPTDTYYNEQFF
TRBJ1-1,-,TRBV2,TGTGCCAGCAGTGAAGCGCTTAGGCGGAACACTGAAGCTTTCTTT,CASSEALRRNTEAFF
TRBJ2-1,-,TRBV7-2,TGTGCCAGCAGCTTAGCGCTCTGGGGCCTCCGTAACTACAATGAGCAGTTCTTC,CASSLALWGLRNYNEQFF
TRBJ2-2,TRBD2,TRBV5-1,TGCGCCAGCAGCTTTGGACCTAGCGGGAGTGCGAACACCGGGGAGCTGTTTTTT,CASSFGPSGSANTGELFF
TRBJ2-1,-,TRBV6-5,TGTGCCAGCAGTTCCCCATCGAGTAATGAGCAGTTCTTC,CASSSPSSNEQFF
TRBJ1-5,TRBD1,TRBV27,TGTGCCAGCAGTTTATCCCATTTGGGGGACAGGGGTGGTCAGCCCCAGCATTTT,CASSLSHLGDRGGQPQHF
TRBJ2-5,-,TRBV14,TGTGCCAGCAGCCACGGGGTGGAGACCCAGTACTTC,CASSHGVETQYF
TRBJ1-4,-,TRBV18,TGTGCCAGCTCACAAGGCTCGACAGAAGAAAAACTGTTTTTT,CASSQGSTEEKLFF
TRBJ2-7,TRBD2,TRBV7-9,TGTGCCAGCAGCTTCCTAGCGGGAGGGCCGCACGAGCAGTACTTC,CASSFLAGGPHEQYF